The rows below give T cell receptor beta chains drawn from one sample of a study of a mutant IDH1 vaccine in newly diagnosed glioma. These TCRs are of unknown antigen specificity. Profiled with immunoSEQ multiplex PCR; TCRdb holds only in-frame clones, not every one. In the table there are roughly 48,000 clones, less than 80% of which are singletons. This specimen consisted of PBMCs, obtained from a glioma patient whose treatment included an IDH1 peptide vaccine. The receptors here all came from a middle-aged man with glioma. Each CDR3 is given with its conserved first and last residue. A D gene is named only where the DNA matches it firmly. A row's size may be missing; if present it is once, few, many or a size class.

>TRBV15|TRBJ2-5|once|TRBD1
TGTGCCACCAGCAGTCTACAGGGGTATGGGGAGACCCAGTACTTC
CATSSLQGYGETQYF
>TRBV6-1|TRBJ1-4|.|.
TGTGCCCGCACGGGTAAAACTAATGAAAAACTGTTTTTT
CARTGKTNEKLFF
>TRBV7-8|TRBJ2-5|.|.
TGTGCCAGCAGCTTCAGTAAAGAGACCCAGTACTTC
CASSFSKETQYF
>TRBV6-1|TRBJ1-3|few|TRBD1
TGTGCCAGCAGTGTAGGTTCAGGGGGCGCATCTGGAAACACCATATATTTT
CASSVGSGGASGNTIYF
>TRBV7-8|TRBJ2-5|.|.
TGTGCCAGCAGCTTAGGGGTAACGGCCCCTGAAGAGACCCAGTACTTC
CASSLGVTAPEETQYF
>TRBV29-1|TRBJ1-2|few|.
TGCAGCACCATCAGGGACAACTATGGCTACACCTTC
CSTIRDNYGYTF
>TRBV4-1|TRBJ1-5|.|.
TGCGCCAGCAGCCAAGATCTGGCAGGGATGGTACACAATCAGCCCCAGCATTTT
CASSQDLAGMVHNQPQHF
>TRBV19|TRBJ1-4|.|.
TGTGCCAGTAGTCGGGGCTGGGGCGAGACAAATGAAAAACTGTTTTTT
CASSRGWGETNEKLFF
>TRBV4-1|TRBJ2-3|.|.
TGCGCCAGCAGCCAAGTGCATGGGGGCACAGATACGCAGTATTTT
CASSQVHGGTDTQYF
>TRBV5-5|TRBJ2-1|few|TRBD2
TGTGCCAGCAGGCCGACTAGCGGGGCCTACAATGAGCAGTTCTTC
CASRPTSGAYNEQFF
>TRBV7-9|TRBJ1-1|.|.
TGTGCCAGCAGCTTTGACACTGAAGCTTTCTTT
CASSFDTEAFF
>TRBV27|TRBJ1-5|few|TRBD1
TGTGCCAGCAGCCCCGGGACAGTGTATAGCAATCAGCCCCAGCATTTT
CASSPGTVYSNQPQHF
>TRBV7-8|TRBJ1-1|medium-sized|TRBD1
TGTGCCAGCAGCCAGGGACAGGGGAGAAGCACTGAAGCTTTCTTT
CASSQGQGRSTEAFF
>TRBV7-2|TRBJ1-4|.|.
TGTGCCAGCAGCTTAGTGAGGGGGGCAGATGAAAAACTGTTTTTT
CASSLVRGADEKLFF
>TRBV5-1|TRBJ2-5|.|.
TGCGCCAGCAGCCTATCCGGTGAAGCGGGCCTCCAAGGGACCCAGTACTTC
CASSLSGEAGLQGTQYF
>TRBV5-4|TRBJ2-5|.|.
TGTGCCAGCAGGCGGGACAGAAGTTCTGAGACCCAGTACTTC
CASRRDRSSETQYF
>TRBV10-2|TRBJ2-2|.|TRBD1
TGCGCCAGCAGGGGGACAGCTGCGAACACCGGGGAGCTGTTTTTT
CASRGTAANTGELFF
>TRBV7-7|TRBJ2-7|few|TRBD1
TGTGCCAGCAGCTTACCCGGGACAGGTGGAAGGTACGAGCAGTACTTC
CASSLPGTGGRYEQYF
>TRBV6-5|TRBJ2-7|.|TRBD1
TGTGCCAGCAGTCAGGGACAGGGCTACGAGCAGTACTTC
CASSQGQGYEQYF
>TRBV5-1|TRBJ2-1|once|.
TGCGCCAGCAGCGCCTGGGGAATCCACAATGAGCAGTTCTTC
CASSAWGIHNEQFF
>TRBV11-3|TRBJ2-5|once|.
TGTGCCAGCAGCTTAGGAGAGACCCAGTACTTC
CASSLGETQYF
>TRBV7-2|TRBJ2-1|.|TRBD2
TGTGCCAGCATGCTCCCCCCCCGCGGGAGAGTGAATGAGCAGTTCTTC
CASMLPPRGRVNEQFF
>TRBV5-5|TRBJ2-3|medium-sized|TRBD1
TGTGCCAGCGGTCAGGGGGACCTCACAGATACGCAGTATTTT
CASGQGDLTDTQYF
>TRBV19|TRBJ1-5|.|.
TGTGCCAGTAGTGTCGGGACGGACAATCAGCCCCAGCATTTT
CASSVGTDNQPQHF
>TRBV5-4|TRBJ2-1|.|.
TGTGCCAGCAGCGTCCAACTAGGGGATGAGCAGTTCTTC
CASSVQLGDEQFF
>TRBV6-5|TRBJ2-3|.|.
TGTGCCAGCAGATGGGGTGATACGCAGTATTTT
CASRWGDTQYF
>TRBV11-2|TRBJ2-7|once|.
TGTGCCAGCAGCTTAGGTGCCAGCGCCAACGAGCAGTACTTC
CASSLGASANEQYF
>TRBV19|TRBJ2-7|.|.
TGTGCCAGTAGTACAACAGATCAGGCGGGGCAGTACTTC
CASSTTDQAGQYF
>TRBV18|TRBJ2-3|.|.
TGTGCCAGCTCACCGACTATTACAGATACGCAGTATTTT
CASSPTITDTQYF
>TRBV13|TRBJ1-1|.|.
TGTGCCAGCAGCTTAGGCCTGGGTGGGCTGAACACTGAAGCTTTCTTT
CASSLGLGGLNTEAFF
>TRBV6-5|TRBJ2-7|.|.
TGTGCCAGCAGCTGGACACCGTCGGAGGACGAGCAGTACTTC
CASSWTPSEDEQYF
>TRBV21-1|TRBJ1-5|.|.
TGTGCCAGCAGCAAAGCCGGGGGTAGTAATCAGCCCCAGCATTTT
CASSKAGGSNQPQHF
>TRBV11-3|TRBJ2-3|.|TRBD2
TGTGCCAGCAGCTCCCGACTAGCGGGAGACACAGATACGCAGTATTTT
CASSSRLAGDTDTQYF
>TRBV10-1|TRBJ1-5|few|.
TGCGCCACCATCGGATGTAGGGGGAGCGGTGATAGCAATCAGCCCCAGCATTTT
CATIGCRGSGDSNQPQHF
>TRBV27|TRBJ1-1|.|TRBD1
TGTGCCAGCAGCTCGCCAGGGGGTTACACTGAAGCTTTCTTT
CASSSPGGYTEAFF
>TRBV4-1|TRBJ2-3|.|.
TGCGCCAGCAGCCAGGCAGATACGCAGTATTTT
CASSQADTQYF
>TRBV6-1|TRBJ2-3|.|.
TGTGCCGTTCGACTGGATAGCACAGATACGCAGTATTTT
CAVRLDSTDTQYF
>TRBV9|TRBJ2-3|.|.
TGTGCCAGCAGCGTAGTGAGCGGGAGCACAGATACGCAGTATTTT
CASSVVSGSTDTQYF
>TRBV11-2|TRBJ1-3|.|.
TGTGCCAGCAGCTTATACCCGGGAAACACCATATATTTT
CASSLYPGNTIYF
>TRBV13|TRBJ2-4|.|.
TGTGCCAGCAGCCCCAGGGACGGCTCCCTAGCCAAAAACATTCAGTACTTC
CASSPRDGSLAKNIQYF
>TRBV7-2|TRBJ1-5|many|.
TGTGCCAGCAGCTCCCGGGGCCATCAGCCCCAGCATTTT
CASSSRGHQPQHF
>TRBV9|TRBJ1-2|few|.
TGTGCCAGCAGCGCCAACTATGGCTACACCTTC
CASSANYGYTF
>TRBV5-1|TRBJ2-3|once|.
TGCGCCAGCAGCTTCCTGGGTACAGATACGCAGTATTTT
CASSFLGTDTQYF
>TRBV9|TRBJ1-1|.|.
TGTGCCAGCAGCGTAGTCGGGTTCGGCACTGAAGCTTTCTTT
CASSVVGFGTEAFF
>TRBV4-1|TRBJ2-7|once|.
TGCGCCAGCAGCCATGGTACTGGGTCCTACGAGCAGTACTTC
CASSHGTGSYEQYF
>TRBV9|TRBJ2-5|once|.
TGTGCCAGCAGCGTAGATAAGGGGTTGGAAGAGACCCAGTACTTC
CASSVDKGLEETQYF
>TRBV9|TRBJ2-2|.|TRBD2
TGTGCCAGCAGCGAGGCCCCGGGACTAGTCAACTTTGGTTCCGGGGAGCTGTTTTTT
CASSEAPGLVNFGSGELFF
>TRBV6-5|TRBJ2-2|few|.
TGTGCCAGCAGTTACAGGGGGGCCACCGGGGAGCTGTTTTTT
CASSYRGATGELFF
>TRBV5-4|TRBJ2-1|.|.
TGTGCCAGCAACGCCTACAATGAGCAGTTCTTC
CASNAYNEQFF
>TRBV5-1|TRBJ2-3|.|TRBD2
TGCGCCAGCAGCTTTCCCGGGACTAGCGGGAGCACAGATACGCAGTATTTT
CASSFPGTSGSTDTQYF
>TRBV27|TRBJ1-2|.|.
TGTGCCAGCAGTCCCAACCGACAAACCGTCAATGGCTACACCTTC
CASSPNRQTVNGYTF
>TRBV5-1|TRBJ1-1|.|.
TGCGCCAGCAGCTTGGAAGCCCCGGGTCCCATTAACACTGAAGCTTTCTTT
CASSLEAPGPINTEAFF